A selection of T cell receptor beta chains follows, all from one sample in a study of blood T cell repertoires in COVID-19. The protocol was immunoSEQ multiplex PCR, while the TCRdb copy is restricted to in-frame clones and leaves out a portion. The data show approximately 290,000 clones, about nine tenths seen once. The specimen was peripheral blood. These TCRs come from a woman between 25 and 40 years old with COVID-19, enrolled during active disease. Both conserved end residues are part of each CDR3. The D gene is left open where the match is weak. For some rows the clone size is stated as once, few or many, or as a class when expanded; others skip it.

size,J,D,V,DNA,CDR3
-,TRBJ2-1,-,TRBV24-1,TGTGCCACCAGTGATTTGCTGACTAGCTCCTACAATGAGCAGTTCTTC,CATSDLLTSSYNEQFF
-,TRBJ1-1,-,TRBV11-2,TGTGCCAGCAGCTTGGCAGGTGAAGCTTTCTTT,CASSLAGEAFF
-,TRBJ1-5,TRBD1,TRBV18,TGTGCCAGCTCACCAGAAGGACAGGGCAACGTGCCCCAGCATTTT,CASSPEGQGNVPQHF
-,TRBJ1-6,-,TRBV10-3,TGTGCCATCAGCAGGGAGGTTGAGAATTCACCCCTCCACTTT,CAISREVENSPLHF
-,TRBJ1-5,TRBD1,TRBV6-5,TGTGCCAGCAGGACCACAGGGGGCGATCAGCCCCAGCATTTT,CASRTTGGDQPQHF
-,TRBJ2-3,TRBD2,TRBV11-2,TGTGCCAGCACTCTAGCGGGACTCACAGATACGCAGTATTTT,CASTLAGLTDTQYF
once,TRBJ2-1,-,TRBV28,TGTGCCAGCAGTTTAATAGTGATCTTGCCACACAATGAGCAGTTCTTC,CASSLIVILPHNEQFF
-,TRBJ1-6,TRBD1,TRBV11-2,TGTGCCAGCAGCTCCAGGGGGGAAAATAATTCACCCCTCCACTTT,CASSSRGENNSPLHF
-,TRBJ1-5,TRBD1,TRBV7-9,TGTGCCAGCAGCTTCCAAAGGCCCGGACAGGTCGGCAATCAGCCCCAGCATTTT,CASSFQRPGQVGNQPQHF
-,TRBJ1-6,TRBD1,TRBV13,TGTGCCAGCAGCATCACCAGGGGGCGCTGGAATTCACCCCTCCACTTT,CASSITRGRWNSPLHF
-,TRBJ2-1,TRBD2,TRBV6-1,TGTGCCAGCAGTGAGTTTAGCGGGGTTATCCATGAGCAGTTCTTC,CASSEFSGVIHEQFF
-,TRBJ1-3,-,TRBV15,TGTGCCACCCAGGCACCAAGGTCTGGAAACACCATATATTTT,CATQAPRSGNTIYF
-,TRBJ1-6,-,TRBV21-1,-,CASSNWGSGNYNSPLHF
-,TRBJ2-1,-,TRBV2,TGTGCCAGCAGTGGCGGGCTAGCGAAGGGTGAGCAGTTCTTC,CASSGGLAKGEQFF
-,TRBJ2-7,TRBD1,TRBV9,TGTGCCAGCAGCGCAGTGGGACAGTCCTACGAGCAGTACTTC,CASSAVGQSYEQYF
-,TRBJ2-1,-,TRBV5-1,TGCGCCAGCAGCCCGGGGGGCGTCTACAATGAGCAGTTCTTC,CASSPGGVYNEQFF
-,TRBJ2-1,-,TRBV6-5,TGTGCGGGGCGATCGGATGAGCAGTTCTTC,CAGRSDEQFF
-,TRBJ2-3,TRBD2,TRBV2,TGTGCCAGCAGTGAAGTGGCGGGGGATAACACAGATACGCAGTATTTT,CASSEVAGDNTDTQYF
-,TRBJ1-6,-,TRBV6-1,TGTGCCAGCAGTGAAATGGGGGGAGTTTCCCTCCACTTT,CASSEMGGVSLHF
-,TRBJ1-2,-,TRBV12-3/TRBV12-4,TGTGCCAGCAGTTTAGGCACCACAGTCAGCACCTTC,CASSLGTTVSTF
-,TRBJ1-2,TRBD1,TRBV12-3/TRBV12-4,TGTGCCAGCATACCGGGACAGGGGGGAGGCTACACCTTC,CASIPGQGGGYTF
-,TRBJ1-2,-,TRBV5-5,TGTGCCAGCAGGCTAGACTATGGCTACACCTTC,CASRLDYGYTF